Listed below are T cell receptor beta chains from one sample, sequenced in a study of a mutant IDH1 vaccine in newly diagnosed glioma. The antigens of these receptors remain unknown. Some clones are missing from TCRdb's copy, which holds only in-frame ones; the method was immunoSEQ multiplex PCR. Counted here are roughly 50,000 clones, 65% to 85% occurring once; the ten biggest clones make up roughly 6.3%. The specimen comprised PBMCs, sampled from a glioma patient whose treatment included an IDH1 peptide vaccine. These receptors came from a man aged 35-49 years with glioma. Each CDR3 is given with its conserved first and last residue. A D gene is named only where the DNA matches it firmly. The size field is filled for only some rows; it gives once, few, many or a size class.

d_gene	v_gene	j_gene	abundance	CDR3aa	CDR3nt
TRBD2	TRBV14	TRBJ2-3	.	CASSSSWLAGTDTQYF	TGTGCCAGCAGCTCATCCTGGCTAGCGGGCACAGATACGCAGTATTTT
.	TRBV9	TRBJ1-2	.	CASSVVSAFQGYTF	TGTGCCAGCAGCGTAGTTTCAGCCTTCCAAGGCTACACCTTC
TRBD2	TRBV19	TRBJ2-3	.	CASSRGGARDTQYF	TGTGCCAGTAGCCGCGGGGGGGCGAGGGATACGCAGTATTTT
.	TRBV5-1	TRBJ1-6	.	CASSLGRDNSPLHF	TGCGCCAGCAGCTTAGGCAGGGACAATTCACCCCTCCACTTT
.	TRBV14	TRBJ2-7	.	CASSQFLAWASEQYF	TGTGCCAGCAGCCAATTTCTCGCTTGGGCCTCCGAGCAGTACTTC
.	TRBV6-5	TRBJ1-1	.	CASSLLTGNTEAFF	TGTGCCAGCAGTTTACTGACTGGGAACACTGAAGCTTTCTTT
.	TRBV29-1	TRBJ2-1	.	CSAENAQGHMGLDNEQFF	TGCAGCGCCGAAAATGCACAGGGCCACATGGGCCTCGACAATGAGCAGTTCTTC
.	TRBV6-4	TRBJ1-1	.	CASSEKHNTEAFF	TGTGCCAGCAGTGAGAAGCATAACACTGAAGCTTTCTTT
TRBD2	TRBV30	TRBJ2-5	few	CAWSHGVGGGAGTQYF	TGTGCCTGGAGCCACGGAGTTGGGGGAGGGGCCGGGACCCAGTACTTC
.	TRBV7-2	TRBJ2-5	.	CASSFSGIQETQYF	TGTGCCAGCAGCTTCTCCGGGATCCAAGAGACCCAGTACTTC
TRBD1	TRBV7-9	TRBJ1-5	.	CASSLTGGNQPQHF	TGTGCCAGCAGCTTAACAGGGGGCAATCAGCCCCAGCATTTT
TRBD2	TRBV6-5	TRBJ2-2	.	CASVGGAAGELFF	TGTGCCAGCGTCGGGGGGGCGGCCGGGGAGCTGTTTTTT
.	TRBV9	TRBJ1-5	.	CASSVGPGSLQPQHF	TGTGCCAGCAGCGTAGGACCAGGGTCTTTGCAGCCCCAGCATTTT
TRBD1	TRBV7-2	TRBJ1-2	few	CASSSDRDRYGYTF	TGTGCCAGCAGCTCCGACAGGGATAGGTATGGCTACACCTTC
TRBD1	TRBV7-9	TRBJ1-2	few	CASSRRGQGGHGYTF	TGTGCCAGCAGTCGGAGGGGACAGGGAGGTCATGGCTACACCTTC
.	TRBV10-2	TRBJ2-2	.	CASSESMGAGELFF	TGCGCCAGCAGTGAGTCGATGGGCGCCGGGGAGCTGTTTTTT
.	TRBV7-9	TRBJ1-4	.	CASRGEKLFF	TGTGCCAGCCGTGGTGAAAAACTGTTTTTT
.	TRBV7-2	TRBJ2-7	few	CASSLSEGSAYEQYF	TGTGCCAGCAGCCTCTCCGAAGGATCAGCCTACGAGCAGTACTTC
TRBD1	TRBV4-2	TRBJ2-7	.	CASSQGLDRGYEQYF	TGTGCCAGCAGCCAAGGGTTGGACAGGGGATACGAGCAGTACTTC
.	TRBV5-1	TRBJ1-4	.	CASSTTGFMEKLFF	TGCGCCAGCAGCACAACAGGGTTTATGGAAAAACTGTTTTTT
TRBD1	TRBV6-1	TRBJ1-2	.	CASSATGSYGYTF	TGTGCCAGCAGCGCGACAGGGAGCTATGGCTACACCTTC
TRBD1	TRBV2	TRBJ1-5	.	CASSGDRGHQPQHF	TGTGCCAGCAGTGGGGACAGGGGGCATCAGCCCCAGCATTTT
TRBD2	TRBV4-2	TRBJ2-5	.	CASSQGPTSGQETQYF	TGTGCCAGCAGCCAAGGTCCGACTAGCGGTCAAGAGACCCAGTACTTC
.	TRBV10-1	TRBJ2-2	.	CASSETGELFF	TGCGCCAGCAGTGAGACCGGGGAGCTGTTTTTT
.	TRBV30	TRBJ1-2	.	CAWSPERVGGYTF	TGTGCCTGGAGTCCGGAGCGGGTAGGCGGCTACACCTTC
.	TRBV5-6	TRBJ1-2	.	CASSLPRDALHAF	TGTGCCAGCAGCTTGCCCCGGGATGCTCTACATGCCTTC
TRBD1	TRBV18	TRBJ2-7	.	CASSLQGRSAYEQYF	TGTGCCAGCTCACTACAGGGGCGGAGCGCATACGAGCAGTACTTC
TRBD1	TRBV7-9	TRBJ2-7	.	CASSLEGQGREQYF	TGTGCCAGCAGCCTAGAGGGACAGGGACGCGAGCAGTACTTC
.	TRBV7-2	TRBJ1-2	.	CASSPDRGYGYTF	TGTGCCAGCAGCCCGGACAGAGGATATGGCTACACCTTC
.	TRBV5-1	TRBJ2-2	.	CASSLDSRGAGGELFF	TGCGCCAGCAGCTTGGATTCCCGGGGGGCCGGCGGGGAGCTGTTTTTT
TRBD1	TRBV6-1	TRBJ1-5	few	CASMGWDRGSQPQHF	TGTGCCAGCATGGGGTGGGACAGGGGATCTCAGCCCCAGCATTTT
TRBD1	TRBV19	TRBJ1-1	few	CASRNPGQGTGAEAFF	TGTGCCAGTAGGAACCCGGGACAGGGTACGGGCGCTGAAGCTTTCTTT
TRBD1	TRBV6-1	TRBJ1-6	.	CASSEHRGRTDSPLHF	TGTGCCAGCAGTGAGCACAGGGGGCGCACTGATTCACCCCTCCACTTT
TRBD1	TRBV7-9	TRBJ2-7	.	CASSLATGGRSYEQYF	TGTGCCAGCAGCTTAGCGACAGGGGGCAGGTCCTACGAGCAGTACTTC
.	TRBV19	TRBJ1-1	.	CASIAGGEYQAFF	TGTGCCAGTATCGCGGGGGGGGAATACCAAGCTTTCTTT
.	TRBV19	TRBJ1-2	.	CASSIEDRYGYTF	TGTGCCAGTAGTATAGAGGACCGTTATGGCTACACCTTC
.	TRBV4-1	TRBJ2-5	.	CASSQGSGRQETQYF	TGCGCCAGCAGCCAGGGGTCGGGGCGTCAAGAGACCCAGTACTTC
TRBD1	TRBV6-5	TRBJ1-6	.	CASRPTGASNSPLHF	TGTGCCAGCAGACCTACAGGGGCGTCTAATTCACCCCTCCACTTT
.	TRBV19	TRBJ2-7	.	CASSYSTGFYEQYF	TGTGCCAGTAGCTACTCGACAGGTTTCTACGAGCAGTACTTC